These 24 T cell receptor beta chains came from one sample sequenced in a study of T cell responses to AZD1222 COVID-19 vaccine. Produced via immunoSEQ multiplex PCR; TCRdb's table is partial and in-frame only. The sample shows 150,000 to 200,000 clones, around 90% of them seen only once. This material consisted of peripheral blood, taken 28 days after the second dose of the MenACWY control vaccine. The receptors were gathered from an adult who received the MenACWY meningococcal vaccine as a control.

This chain joins TRBV11-1 and TRBJ2-1, with 13 bases identical to TRBD2. CDR1 is SGHAT, CDR2 FQDESV, per germline (reference sequence). Losses at the gene ends were 5 bases for V and 3 bases for J; bases not matched to a gene: 4. The CDR3 is made up of 16 amino acids. CDR3 coding DNA: TGTGCCAGCAGCACTAGCGGGAGGGCCTTCTACAATGAGCAGTTCTTC. Its protein is CASSTSGRAFYNEQFF. The full variable domain, completed using reference TRBV11-1 and TRBJ2-1, is EAEVAQSPRYKITEKSQAVAFWCDPISGHATLYWYRQILGQGPELLVQFQDESVVDDSQLPKDRFSAERLKGVDSTLKIQPAELGDSAMYLCASSTSGRAFYNEQFFGPGTRLTVL.

The V gene is TRBV5-6, the J gene TRBJ2-1, with 8 bases fitting TRBD1. V gave up 0 bases and J gave up 3 bases; unmatched junction bases: 8. The CDR3 totals 17 residues. Per germline, CDR1 SGHDT and CDR2 YYEEEE. CDR3 sequence: CASSLVNRGRNYNEQFF. In DNA form, the CDR3 reads TGTGCCAGCAGCTTGGTAAACAGGGGGAGGAACTACAATGAGCAGTTCTTC.

The rearrangement joins TRBV6-1 to TRBJ1-3; maybe TRBD1 (5 bases). V was cut by 1 base and J by 0 bases, with 7 bases left in between. Germline CDR1 reads MNHNS; CDR2 reads SASEGT. This CDR3 is 15 amino acids long. CDR3 DNA sequence: TGTGCCAGCAGTGAAGACAGGAGCTCTGGAAACACCATATATTTT. It yields the protein CASSEDRSSGNTIYF.

V gene TRBV25-1 combines with J gene TRBJ1-1; weak D call: TRBD1 (6 bases). Germline-derived CDR1 and CDR2 are MGHDK and SYGVNS. V dropped 6 bases and J dropped 1 base, with 6 bases sitting between them. CDR3 length: 12 amino acids. DNA for the CDR3: TGTGCCAGCAGACAGGGGAACACTGAAGCTTTCTTT. Translating gives CASRQGNTEAFF.

The J gene is TRBJ1-4, the V gene TRBV6-2 or TRBV6-3, with 9 bases lining up with TRBD1. The CDR3 extends over 14 amino acids. Trimming at V came to 4 bases and at J to 5 bases, leaving 2 bases not matched to a gene. CDR1 and CDR2 (germline): MNHEY, SVGEGT. CDR3 DNA: TGTGCCAGCAGTTCCGGGACAGGGAATGAAAAACTGTTTTTT. This codes for CASSSGTGNEKLFF.

This clone is a singleton in its sample. Mismatch with germline at one junction end may stem from a read error. V is TRBV12-3 or TRBV12-4 and J is TRBJ1-1; a weak D match, TRBD1 (6 bases). This CDR3 is built from 12 residues. Written as DNA, the CDR3 is TGTGCCAGCCAACAGGGAATACCCGAAGCTATCTTT. It encodes CASQQGIPEAIF.

This chain uses TRBV11-2 with TRBJ1-1; D unclear. V was clipped by 3 bases and J by 2 bases, with 7 bases between them. CDR1 is SGHAT and CDR2 is FQNNGV in the germline V gene. The length of the CDR3 is 13 residues. The CDR3 DNA reads TGTGCCAGCAGCTTCAGACCTAACACTGAAGCTTTCTTT. It specifies CASSFRPNTEAFF.

In the case of this clone: One junction end does not reproduce the germline sequence, and a read error may be involved. The V call is TRBV6-5, the J call TRBJ1-1, with 9 bases lining up with TRBD1. Germline V lookup: CDR1 MNHEY, CDR2 SVGAGI. This CDR3 contains 14 residues. CDR3 in DNA: TGTGCCAGCAGTCTACTCACAGGGGGCACTGAAGCCTTCTTT. This codes for CASSLLTGGTEAFF.

This clone was seen only once. The rearrangement uses TRBV11-2 and TRBJ1-2; D possibly corresponds to TRBD1 (5 bases). The CDR3 is made up of 15 amino acids. Germline values: CDR1 SGHAT, CDR2 FQNNGV. With 0 bases removed from V and 6 bases from J, the gap between germline ends came to 14 bases. In DNA, the CDR3 is TGTGCCAGCAGCTTAGATGGGGGTCGCGGAAATGGCTACACCTTC. Amino acids: CASSLDGGRGNGYTF.

The chain links TRBV12-3 or TRBV12-4 to TRBJ1-2; no firm D call. The CDR3 contains 13 residues. Trimming pared 3 bases from V and 4 bases from J, leaving 9 bases between. The DNA for the CDR3 is TGTGCCAGCAGTTTGGGCAGGCCCTATGGCTACACCTTC. Protein sequence: CASSLGRPYGYTF.

The genes are TRBV28 and TRBJ1-3; 10 positions agree with TRBD1. Germline CDR1 is MDHEN and CDR2 is SYDVKM. V lost 2 bases to trimming and J lost 2 bases; unmatched junction nucleotides: 0. The CDR3 sequence is 15 residues long. CDR3 sequence (DNA): TGTGCCAGCAGTTTAGGGACAGGGGCTGGAAACACCATATATTTT. Translation gives CASSLGTGAGNTIYF. Supplemented by reference TRBV28 and TRBJ1-3, the full variable domain reads DVKVTQSSRYLVKRTGEKVFLECVQDMDHENMFWYRQDPGLGLRLIYFSYDVKMKEKGDIPEGYSVSREKKERFSLILESASTNQTSMYLCASSLGTGAGNTIYFGEGSWLTVV.

The chain uses TRBV7-2 and TRBJ2-5; 7 nucleotides line up with TRBD2. The length of the CDR3 is 14 residues. Germline V gene lookup returns CDR1 SGHTA and CDR2 FQGNSA. With V trimmed by 2 bases and J by 7 bases, 7 bases remained unmatched. As DNA, the CDR3 is TGTGCCAGCAGCTTACTCGGGTCGGGGGGGACCCAGTACTTC. This encodes CASSLLGSGGTQYF.

The chain couples TRBV6-2 or TRBV6-3 to TRBJ1-5; D remains unclear. CDR3 length equals 14 residues. Germline V gene sequence: CDR1 MNHEY, CDR2 SVGEGT. Between the trimmed V and J ends, which lost 0 bases and 5 bases, there was a span of 8 bases. The CDR3 DNA is TGTGCCAGCAGTTACTCGGACCCCCATCAGCCCCAGCATTTT. Residues: CASSYSDPHQPQHF.

The V call is TRBV27, the J call TRBJ2-7, with 10 bases identical to TRBD1. The CDR3 consists of 16 residues. The V gene's germline CDR1 is MNHEY and CDR2 SMNVEV (reference sequence). V gave up 4 bases and J gave up 3 bases; unmatched junction bases: 9. The CDR3 loop is CASSSYQTGGNYEQYF. The CDR3 region has the DNA TGTGCCAGCAGTTCCTACCAGACAGGGGGCAACTACGAGCAGTACTTC.

The chain links TRBV6-6 to TRBJ2-1; TRBD2 aligns across 9 bases. The CDR3 is made up of 17 amino acids. Trimming removed 6 bases from V and 5 bases from J; junction bases left unmatched: 14. Germline CDR1 and CDR2: MNHNY and SVGAGI (reference sequence). CDR3 nucleotides: TGTGCCAGCAGCCGAGATGCAACCCTAGCGGGAAACAATGAGCAGTTCTTC. It specifies CASSRDATLAGNNEQFF.

The chain carries TRBV19 and TRBJ1-2; D is perhaps TRBD1 (5 bases). Trimming stripped 5 bases from V and 7 bases from J, with 17 bases between. Per germline, CDR1 LNHDA and CDR2 SQIVND (reference sequence). The CDR3 has 14 residues. CDR3 loop: CASSAEGNWGGYTF. CDR3 in DNA: TGTGCCAGTAGTGCCGAGGGGAATTGGGGTGGCTACACCTTC.

The J gene is TRBJ1-1, the V gene TRBV15, with D perhaps TRBD1 (6 bases). V was cut by 0 bases and J by 8 bases, with 16 bases left in between. From germline, CDR1 is LNHNV and CDR2 YYDKDF (reference sequence). The CDR3 consists of 15 residues. CDR3 nucleotides: TGTGCCACCAGCAGAGATCGTGGGGGGGCGATGGAAGCTTTCTTT. Translated, it gives CATSRDRGGAMEAFF.

J is TRBJ1-2 and V is TRBV20-1; D uncertain. V was cut by 6 bases and J by 8 bases, with 10 bases left in between. The CDR3 is 10 amino acids. Per the germline V gene, CDR1 is DFQATT and CDR2 is SNEGSKA (reference sequence). DNA of the CDR3: TGCAGTGCAACGGAACTAGGCTACACCTTC. Its protein is CSATELGYTF.

The chain couples TRBV9 to TRBJ2-6; the D gene is possibly TRBD1 (8 bases). Germline assignment: CDR1 SGDLS and CDR2 YYNGEE. The V end lost 4 bases, the J end lost 0 bases, and 20 bases lay between the germline ends. The CDR3 runs 19 residues. In DNA form, the CDR3 reads TGTGCCAGCAGCTTGAGATGGACAGGGAGGGGCTCTGGGGCCAACGTCCTGACTTTC. This gives the protein CASSLRWTGRGSGANVLTF.

The chain joins TRBV30 to TRBJ2-7; TRBD2 matches at 9 bases. Losses at the gene ends were 4 bases for V and 6 bases for J; bases not matched to a gene: 13. Germline values: CDR1 GTSNPN, CDR2 SVGIG (reference sequence). This CDR3 comprises 15 residues. CDR3 nucleotide sequence: TGTGCCTGGATTCTCGGCGGGAGGGCCTCCCTCGAGCAGTACTTC. It translates to CAWILGGRASLEQYF. Variable domain in full (rest from reference TRBV30 and TRBJ2-7): SQTIHQWPATLVQPVGSPLSLECTVEGTSNPNLYWYRQAAGRGLQLLFYSVGIGQISSEVPQNLSASRPQDRQFILSSKKLLLSDSGFYLCAWILGGRASLEQYFGPGTRLTVT.

The gene calls are TRBV3-1 (or the pseudogene TRBV3-2) and TRBJ2-5, with TRBD2 matching over 8 bases. Per the germline V gene, CDR1 is LGHDT and CDR2 is YNNKEL (reference sequence). CDR3 length: 12 amino acids. CDR3 protein: CASGVAMETQYF. The CDR3 DNA reads as TGTGCTAGCGGGGTGGCAATGGAGACCCAGTACTTC.

V gene TRBV15 combines with J gene TRBJ2-1, with D perhaps matching TRBD2 (6 bases). The V gene lost 1 base and the J gene lost 6 bases, with 10 bases spanning the gap. CDR1 and CDR2 from the germline V gene are LNHNV and YYDKDF (reference sequence). The CDR3 has 14 amino acids. CDR3 sequence (DNA): TGTGCCACCAGCAGAGCCGGGACTTTCAATGAGCAGTTCTTC. Translation: CATSRAGTFNEQFF.

This chain joins TRBV6-2 or TRBV6-3 and TRBJ2-7; 14 nucleotides match TRBD2. The CDR3 totals 17 residues. Germline trimming cut 5 bases from V and 3 bases from J; bases unmatched to any gene: 9. CDR1 is MNHEY and CDR2 is SVGEGT in the germline V gene. CDR3 loop: CASSQRLGLAGVYEQYF. The DNA of the CDR3 is TGTGCCAGCAGTCAACGCCTGGGACTAGCGGGAGTCTACGAGCAGTACTTC.

J is TRBJ1-6 and V is TRBV27, with D perhaps matching TRBD1 (5 bases). The CDR3 spans 13 residues. Germline values: CDR1 MNHEY, CDR2 SMNVEV (reference sequence). Trimming took 7 bases from V and 13 from J, leaving 17 bases between them. The CDR3 nucleotides are TGTGCCAGCATCCCCCAGGTCGGGGCTCCCCTCCACTTT. It yields the protein CASIPQVGAPLHF.